In its sample, the clone carrying this T cell receptor (beta chain) was seen a few times. This sample is drawn from a study of blood T cell repertoires in COVID-19. Trimming removed 1 base from V and 7 bases from J, with 16 bases in between. The CDR3 contains 16 residues. Germline V gene sequence: CDR1 MGHRA, CDR2 YSYEKL. Sequenced by immunoSEQ multiplex PCR; TCRdb stores in-frame clones only, minus some. The table includes 72,000 or so clones, approximately 80% detected once. This clonotype was sampled from an older man with active COVID-19. The sequenced material came from peripheral blood. The chain employs TRBV4-1 and TRBJ1-4; D ambiguous. The CDR3 protein is CASSQGAAFGGEKLFF. For the CDR3, the DNA is TGCGCCAGCAGCCAAGGGGCAGCCTTTGGTGGTGAAAAACTGTTTTTT.